These 21 T cell receptor beta chains were sequenced from one sample in a study of vaccination and CD4 T cells after COVID-19. Described treatment: approximately 9-day PBMC culture with coronavirus spike peptide pools or control peptides (ViraFEST assay). These receptors lack a known antigen. Sequencing of the DNA from cultured CD4+ T cells was carried out with the Oncomine TCR Beta short-read assay. TCRdb independently ran MiXCR on the PCR reads; one entry per CDR3 protein. The sample consists of approximately 18,000 distinct CDR3 sequences, 43% of them appearing once. The sequences come from CD4+ T cells from blood, cultured in vitro, collected after SARS-CoV-2 vaccination. These receptors all stem from a human donor who had recovered from COVID-19.

This sequence joins TRBV30 and TRBJ2-5; the D is unclear. The germline V gene has CDR1 GTSNPN and CDR2 SVGIG (reference sequence). The CDR3 spans 11 residues. V was shortened by 2 bases and J by 1 base, with 2 bases between the two germline ends. The DNA for the CDR3 is TGTGCCTGGAGTTTCCAAGAGACCCAGTACTTC. Its translation: CAWSFQETQYF.

V gene TRBV10-3 combines with J gene TRBJ2-5; tentatively, D is TRBD2 (6 bases). CDR1 is ENHRY and CDR2 is SYGVKD in the germline V gene. The V end lost 3 bases, the J end lost 4 bases, and 15 bases lay between the germline ends. CDR3 length: 15 residues. This CDR3 is CAISDASRGLETQYF. The CDR3 nucleotides are TGTGCCATCAGTGACGCGTCTCGGGGGTTAGAGACCCAGTACTTC.

CDR3 DNA: TGCAGTGCTAGATATGCCTCTGACCCATTCCGACGTCCATCCTACGAGCAGTACTTC. Protein sequence: CSARYASDPFRRPSYEQYF. V is TRBV20-1 and J is TRBJ2-7; no firm D call. V lost 2 bases and J 1 base, leaving 27 bases between the germline ends. Per germline, CDR1 DFQATT and CDR2 SNEGSKA (reference sequence). The CDR3 runs 19 residues.

Concerning this clonotype itself: A much larger clonotype is one base distant, so this may be a read error. The chain is built from TRBV7-9 and TRBJ1-6; D perhaps matches TRBD1 (5 bases). With 4 bases removed from V and 10 bases from J, the gap between germline ends came to 14 bases. CDR3 size: 14 residues. The germline gives CDR1 SEHNR, CDR2 FQNEAQ (reference sequence). The CDR3 here is CASSSGGRGSPLHF. The CDR3 region has the DNA TGTGCCAGCAGCTCGGGGGGTCGTGGCTCACCCCTCCACTTT.

The chain links TRBV30 to TRBJ1-2; D not certain. The germline gives CDR1 GTSNPN, CDR2 SVGIG (reference sequence). Trimming shortened V by 5 bases and J by 4 bases, and 11 bases separated the two germline ends. The CDR3 covers 12 residues. CDR3 nucleotides: TGTGCCTGGTACCGGGCAGCCTATGGCTACACCTTC. Its translation: CAWYRAAYGYTF. Drawing the rest from reference TRBV30 and TRBJ1-2, the complete variable domain is SQTIHQWPATLVQPVGSPLSLECTVEGTSNPNLYWYRQAAGRGLQLLFYSVGIGQISSEVPQNLSASRPQDRQFILSSKKLLLSDSGFYLCAWYRAAYGYTFGSGTRLTVV.

This clonotype was found a few times. This chain connects TRBV7-3 to TRBJ2-5; the D is unclear. The CDR3 covers 13 residues. CDR1 and CDR2 (germline): SGHTA, FQGTGA. V dropped 0 bases and J dropped 5 bases, with 7 bases sitting between them. The CDR3 bases are TGTGCCAGCAGCTTAACGAATAGTGAGACCCAGTACTTC. Encoded protein: CASSLTNSETQYF.

J is TRBJ1-5 and V is TRBV20-1; 7 bases align to TRBD1. The CDR3 length is 14 residues. Trimming cost V 6 bases and J 1 base; bases outside gene matches: 6. CDR1 and CDR2 from the germline V gene are DFQATT and SNEGSKA (reference sequence). CDR3 in amino acids: CSARGGGSNQPQHF. In DNA, the CDR3 is TGCAGTGCCAGGGGGGGGGGGAGCAATCAGCCCCAGCATTTT.

This chain connects TRBV21-1 to TRBJ2-7; the table calls TRBD2, which could not be checked here. TRBV21-1 is deemed a pseudogene. The CDR3 runs 14 residues. CDR3 sequence (DNA): TGTGCCAGCAGCAAAGCCTGGCCCGCCTACGAGCAGTACTTC. This sequence encodes CASSKAWPAYEQYF.

This clonotype is categorized as medium-sized (0.01 to 0.1%). J is TRBJ1-4 and V is TRBV7-9; D remains ambiguous. Germline assignment: CDR1 SEHNR and CDR2 FQNEAQ (reference sequence). CDR3 size: 15 residues. The V end lost 7 bases, the J end lost 0 bases, and 12 bases lay between the germline ends. In DNA, the CDR3 is TGTGCCAGCACCCCTGGTCGCACAACTAATGAAAAACTGTTTTTT. It translates to CASTPGRTTNEKLFF.

This clonotype came up a few times. The genes are TRBV7-2 and TRBJ2-3; D call uncertain. CDR1 SGHTA and CDR2 FQGNSA come from the germline V gene. The CDR3 extends over 12 amino acids. Trimming removed 5 bases at V and 0 bases at J, with 3 bases between. The CDR3 is CASSLSTDTQYF. DNA for the CDR3: TGTGCCAGCAGCCTCAGCACAGATACGCAGTATTTT.

The count of this clonotype is one. V usage is TRBV2 and J usage is TRBJ2-1, with 11 bases that match TRBD1. J was trimmed by 8 bases and V by 6 bases; bases with no gene match: 12. This CDR3 spans 16 amino acids. Germline V gives CDR1 SNHLY, CDR2 FYNNEI. In DNA, the CDR3 is TGTGCCAGCAGCCCCACTGGGACAGGGGGTTTCTATGAGCAGTTCTTC. This encodes CASSPTGTGGFYEQFF.

The rearrangement links TRBV19 to TRBJ1-6, with D perhaps TRBD1 (5 bases). Deletions cut 9 bases from V and 5 bases from J, with 17 bases between. CDR1 LNHDA and CDR2 SQIVND come from the germline V gene (reference sequence). The CDR3 has 15 amino acids. CDR3: CASSLFQGNNSPLHF. CDR3 nucleotides: TGTGCCAGCTCCCTCTTCCAGGGAAATAATTCACCCCTCCACTTT.

This chain joins TRBV7-9 and TRBJ2-2, with D possibly TRBD2 on 6 matching bases. The ends were cut back, 7 bases at V and 5 bases at J, with 14 bases in the middle. Germline values: CDR1 SEHNR, CDR2 FQNEAQ (reference sequence). This CDR3 has 14 amino acids. CDR3 coding DNA: TGTGCCAGCACCGGGACTTTTCGAACCGGGGAGCTGTTTTTT. This gives the protein CASTGTFRTGELFF.

This clonotype has just a few counts. The chain recombines TRBV11-3 with TRBJ2-5, with D tentatively TRBD1 (6 bases). This CDR3 region has 14 residues. The germline CDR1 and CDR2 sequences are SGHNT and YENEEA. The V end was cut by 6 bases, the J end by 1 base, with 12 bases between. CDR3 sequence (DNA): TGTGCCAGCAGGTCCGGACAGACCCAAGAGACCCAGTACTTC. Encoded protein: CASRSGQTQETQYF.

This clonotype was seen more than once but under ten times. The chain combines TRBV6-5 with TRBJ2-7, with TRBD2 matching 7 bases. V lost 0 bases to trimming and J lost 2 bases; unmatched junction nucleotides: 4. Germline CDR1 MNHEY, CDR2 SVGAGI. CDR3 length: 15 amino acids. The CDR3 nucleotides are TGTGCCAGCAGTTACTCGAGGGGAGGGCCCTACGAGCAGTACTTC. Encoded protein: CASSYSRGGPYEQYF.

V gene TRBV20-1 combines with J gene TRBJ2-5, with 12 bases fitting TRBD2. V dropped 0 bases and J dropped 2; count of bases not matched to a gene: 13. This CDR3 has 19 residues. Per the germline V gene, CDR1 is DFQATT and CDR2 is SNEGSKA (reference sequence). The CDR3: CSARDSESSGRGAQETQYF. CDR3 DNA: TGCAGTGCTAGAGATTCGGAATCTAGCGGGAGGGGGGCGCAAGAGACCCAGTACTTC.

V gene TRBV6-1 combines with J gene TRBJ2-7; TRBD2 is a possible D gene (6 bases). V lost 10 bases and J lost 1, with 17 bases in between. The length of the CDR3 is 14 residues. The germline gives CDR1 MNHNS, CDR2 SASEGT. The CDR3 protein is CANPGGSGSYEQYF. CDR3 coding DNA: TGTGCCAACCCCGGGGGTAGCGGATCCTACGAGCAGTACTTC.

The V call is TRBV6-2 or TRBV6-3, the J call TRBJ1-4; D is unresolved. The CDR3 loop spans 14 amino acids. The germline V gene has CDR1 MNHEY and CDR2 SVGEGT. Trimming left V 6 bases short and J 10 bases short, with 18 bases between. CDR3 region: CASRSLDSSGKLFF. The CDR3 DNA reads TGTGCCAGCAGGAGCCTGGACTCTTCCGGAAAACTGTTTTTT.

This clonotype was seen only a few times. The chain joins TRBV6-5 to TRBJ2-3; weak D call: TRBD1 (6 bases). This CDR3 comprises 18 residues. The ends were cut back, 0 bases at V and 0 bases at J, with 16 bases in the middle. The germline gives CDR1 MNHEY, CDR2 SVGAGI. CDR3 bases: TGTGCCAGCAGTTACTCGAAGGTTTGGGACACAAGCACAGATACGCAGTATTTT. Its protein product is CASSYSKVWDTSTDTQYF.

This clonotype is labeled medium-sized. The chain recombines TRBV11-2 with TRBJ2-2; 8 nucleotides match TRBD1. Looked up from germline, CDR1 is SGHAT and CDR2 is FQNNGV. J lost 4 bases, V lost 7 bases, and 14 bases had no gene match. This CDR3 has 17 amino acids. The CDR3: CASTRGWGQATTGELFF. For the CDR3, the DNA is TGTGCCAGCACCAGGGGTTGGGGACAGGCGACCACCGGGGAGCTGTTTTTT.

This clonotype has more than one count but fewer than ten. The rearrangement links TRBV7-3 to TRBJ2-5; no clear D gene. The germline gives CDR1 SGHTA, CDR2 FQGTGA. There are 14 residues in the CDR3. Trimming left V 0 bases short and J 5 bases short, with 10 bases between. CDR3 bases: TGTGCCAGCAGCTTAACCGCTACGGGCGAGACCCAGTACTTC. This gives the protein CASSLTATGETQYF.